Below, 25 T cell receptor beta chains from the same sample are listed, as sequenced in a study of blood T cell repertoires in COVID-19. Only in-frame clones appear in the TCRdb table, and some are missing; sequencing was by immunoSEQ multiplex PCR. This sample has approximately 40,000 clones, with around 80% found just once. Sequenced: peripheral blood. The source is a human donor in a cohort sampled during active COVID-19.

The chain employs TRBV7-6 and TRBJ1-2, with D possibly matching TRBD1 (5 bases). CDR3 length: 13 residues. Germline CDR1 is SGHVS and CDR2 is FNYEAQ. Trimming left V 1 base short and J 8 bases short, with 11 bases between. The CDR3 sequence: CASSLVAGNGYTF. As DNA, the CDR3 is TGTGCCAGCAGCTTAGTGGCAGGGAACGGCTACACCTTC.

The chain joins TRBV6-5 to TRBJ1-1; TRBD1 agrees at 7 bases. V lost 6 bases to trimming and J lost 5 bases; unmatched junction nucleotides: 12. The length of the CDR3 is 15 residues. The germline V gene has CDR1 MNHEY and CDR2 SVGAGI. The CDR3 region has the DNA TGTGCCAGCAGCCCGTGGTCAGGGGGTCGGACTGAAGCTTTCTTT. It codes for CASSPWSGGRTEAFF.

The chain couples TRBV16 to TRBJ2-7, with D possibly TRBD2 on 6 matching bases. CDR1 is KGHSY, CDR2 FQNENV, per germline. V shed 4 bases and J shed 5 bases, with 12 bases lying between them. CDR3 length: 13 amino acids. CDR3 protein: CASSPTREHEQYV. For the CDR3, the DNA is TGTGCCAGCAGCCCGACCCGGGAGCACGAGCAGTACGTC.

J is TRBJ2-6 and V is TRBV2, with 7 positions matching TRBD1. The CDR3 totals 15 residues. Germline-derived CDR1 and CDR2 are SNHLY and FYNNEI. Unmatched junction bases numbered 3, after V lost 4 bases and J lost 3 bases. The CDR3 coding sequence is TGTGCCAGCAGTGCCGACAGGGTTGGGGCCAACGTCCTGACTTTC. As protein: CASSADRVGANVLTF.

Regarding this clone: In the same sample, other DNA sequences code for this CDR3. The chain joins TRBV5-1 to TRBJ1-5, with D unclear. The germline V gene encodes CDR1 SGHRS and CDR2 YFSETQ. V lost 0 bases and J 2 bases, leaving 6 bases between the germline ends. There are 14 residues in the CDR3. CDR3 residues: CASSLGGRNQPQHF. CDR3 coding DNA: TGCGCCAGCAGCTTGGGCGGGCGCAATCAGCCCCAGCATTTT.

This clone has only one observation. The chain recombines TRBV5-5 with TRBJ2-6; a possible D gene is TRBD2 (5 bases). This CDR3 has 15 residues. CDR1 is SGHKS, CDR2 YYEKEE, per germline (reference sequence). V was trimmed by 0 bases and J by 1 base, leaving 5 bases between them. This CDR3 reads CASSLAGSGANVLTF. The DNA for the CDR3 is TGTGCCAGCAGCTTGGCGGGGTCTGGGGCCAACGTCCTGACTTTC.

J is TRBJ2-1 and V is TRBV11-2; D is possibly TRBD2 (6 bases). Germline lookup yields CDR1 SGHAT and CDR2 FQNNGV. The CDR3 totals 13 residues. V was shortened by 5 bases and J by 7 bases, with 12 bases between the two germline ends. CDR3 amino acids: CASSVSAGNEQFF. Here the CDR3 DNA reads TGTGCCAGCAGCGTATCCGCGGGGAATGAGCAGTTCTTC. Full variable domain (missing parts from reference TRBV11-2 and TRBJ2-1): EAGVAQSPRYKIIEKRQSVAFWCNPISGHATLYWYQQILGQGPKLLIQFQNNGVVDDSQLPKDRFSAERLKGVDSTLKIQPAKLEDSAVYLCASSVSAGNEQFFGPGTRLTVL.

The J gene is TRBJ2-5, the V gene TRBV12-3 or TRBV12-4, with D hard to call. V was shortened by 2 bases and J by 1 base, with 5 bases between the two germline ends. The CDR3 runs to 13 residues. CDR3 in amino acids: CASSLSGQETQYF. CDR3 DNA: TGTGCCAGCAGTTTATCCGGCCAAGAGACCCAGTACTTC.

J is TRBJ1-1 and V is TRBV3-1 (or the pseudogene TRBV3-2), with D possibly matching TRBD1 (6 bases). The CDR3 consists of 13 residues. Trimming removed 2 bases at V and 3 bases at J, with 7 bases between. Germline CDR1 reads LGHDT; CDR2 reads YNNKEL (reference sequence). Here the CDR3 DNA reads TGTGCCAGCAGCCAACACAGGGACACTGAAGCTTTCTTT. Amino acids: CASSQHRDTEAFF.

The chain carries TRBV6-2 or TRBV6-3 and TRBJ2-2, with 7 bases fitting TRBD2. Germline V gene sequence: CDR1 MNHEY, CDR2 SVGEGT. This CDR3 is built from 15 residues. V was pared by 4 bases and J by 4 bases, with 6 bases of the junction left unmatched. This CDR3 reads CASSFERGITGELFF. The CDR3 bases are TGTGCCAGCAGTTTTGAGCGGGGAATCACCGGGGAGCTGTTTTTT.

This rearrangement joins TRBV2 to TRBJ1-6; D not resolved. From germline, CDR1 is SNHLY and CDR2 FYNNEI. The CDR3 length is 14 residues. V was trimmed by 4 bases and J by 6 bases, leaving 10 bases between them. The chain's CDR3 is CASSVSTRNSPLHF. Here the CDR3 DNA reads TGTGCCAGCAGTGTGTCCACACGTAATTCACCCCTCCACTTT.

A note on this clone: The missing conserved phenylalanine or tryptophan at the end of this CDR3 makes a read error likely. It is unclear where the CDR3 begins or ends on the DNA, so no DNA is shown, and the CDR3 is as TCRdb lists it. This chain uses TRBV9 with TRBJ2-7; TRBD2 is the table's D call, not checked against the DNA. The germline V gene has CDR1 SGDLS and CDR2 YYNGEE. The CDR3 spans 10 residues, counting both ends. CDR3 residues: CASSVTGLLY.

The J gene is TRBJ2-1, the V gene TRBV12-3 or TRBV12-4; D is undetermined. The CDR3 sequence is 13 residues long. Trimming stripped 5 bases from V and 7 bases from J, with 12 bases between. CDR3: CASSPGGWNEQFF. CDR3 coding DNA: TGTGCCAGCAGTCCTGGCGGCTGGAATGAGCAGTTCTTC.

V and J are TRBV28 and TRBJ2-4; 7 nucleotides agree with TRBD1. V dropped 3 bases and J dropped 1; count of bases not matched to a gene: 18. This CDR3 comprises 20 residues. CDR1 is MDHEN and CDR2 is SYDVKM in the germline V gene. The CDR3 coding sequence is TGTGCCAGCAGTTTCTTGACAGGGTTTTTGCAGCGAGGGGCCAAAAACATTCAGTACTTC. It specifies CASSFLTGFLQRGAKNIQYF.

The chain carries TRBV9 and TRBJ1-3, with a possible D match to TRBD1 (5 bases). With 4 bases removed from V and 0 bases from J, the gap between germline ends came to 14 bases. CDR1 and CDR2 from the germline V gene are SGDLS and YYNGEE. This CDR3 region has 16 residues. The CDR3 DNA follows: TGTGCCAGCAGCCCGTGGGGGGGAAACTCTGGAAACACCATATATTTT. It is translated as CASSPWGGNSGNTIYF.

The rearrangement uses TRBV3-1 (or the pseudogene TRBV3-2) and TRBJ1-4, with TRBD1 as a possible D gene (6 bases). This CDR3 region has 19 residues. Trimming took 1 base from V and 8 from J, leaving 26 bases between them. CDR1 LGHDT and CDR2 YNNKEL come from the germline V gene (reference sequence). CDR3 in DNA: TGTGCCAGCAGCCAAGCTGGCGGGGGGCAAGGGCCGTTGAGGGAAAAACTGTTTTTT. It encodes CASSQAGGGQGPLREKLFF.

This clone appeared once. V gene TRBV12-3 or TRBV12-4 combines with J gene TRBJ1-2; no reliable D call. This CDR3 is 13 amino acids long. Trimming removed 3 bases from V and 8 bases from J, with 13 bases in between. CDR3 amino acids: CASSFSPRGGYTF. DNA of the CDR3: TGTGCCAGCAGTTTTTCCCCACGCGGGGGCTACACCTTC.

The chain has TRBV20-1 and TRBJ2-1; 11 nucleotides align to TRBD2. Germline loops: CDR1 DFQATT, CDR2 SNEGSKA (reference sequence). V dropped 6 bases and J dropped 3; count of bases not matched to a gene: 4. This CDR3 is 14 amino acids long. The CDR3 loop is CSASTSGGYNEQFF. DNA for the CDR3: TGCAGTGCCAGTACTAGCGGGGGCTACAATGAGCAGTTCTTC.

V gene TRBV5-1 combines with J gene TRBJ1-1; 8 positions agree with TRBD1. Per the germline V gene, CDR1 is SGHRS and CDR2 is YFSETQ. The CDR3 consists of 13 residues. Losses at the gene ends were 4 bases for V and 8 bases for J; bases not matched to a gene: 7. In DNA form, the CDR3 reads TGCGCCAGCAGCGGCCTACAGGGGGGCGAAGCTTTCTTT. Translating gives CASSGLQGGEAFF.

The genes are TRBV7-3 and TRBJ1-1; 9 nucleotides match TRBD1. CDR3 length: 16 amino acids. Losses at the gene ends were 5 bases for V and 5 bases for J; bases not matched to a gene: 12. Germline assignment: CDR1 SGHTA and CDR2 FQGTGA. CDR3 sequence (DNA): TGTGCCAGCAGCCGGACAGGGGAGTCCCCGGTGACTGAAGCTTTCTTT. Amino acid sequence: CASSRTGESPVTEAFF.

The V and J genes are TRBV28 and TRBJ2-1, with D possibly TRBD2 on 6 matching bases. This CDR3 comprises 16 residues. Germline CDR1 and CDR2: MDHEN and SYDVKM. V was pared by 3 bases and J by 3 bases, with 15 bases between. The CDR3 coding sequence is TGTGCCAGCAGTTTCCCGGGGGTGGGGCTCTACAATGAGCAGTTCTTC. Translating gives CASSFPGVGLYNEQFF.

The rearrangement joins TRBV11-2 to TRBJ2-5; 7 bases match TRBD2. CDR3 length: 15 amino acids. The ends lost 5 bases at V and 5 bases at J; junction bases unmatched: 11. The germline gives CDR1 SGHAT, CDR2 FQNNGV. The CDR3 DNA is TGTGCCAGCAGCCCCCCGGGAGGCAGAAGCGAGACCCAGTACTTC. Protein product: CASSPPGGRSETQYF.

This chain links TRBV30 with TRBJ1-1, with 7 positions matching TRBD1. Germline-derived CDR1 and CDR2 are GTSNPN and SVGIG (reference sequence). V gave up 2 bases and J gave up 4 bases; unmatched junction bases: 13. The CDR3 spans 16 residues. The CDR3 loop reads CAWSPTRTGWVTEAFF. CDR3 coding DNA: TGTGCCTGGAGTCCCACGAGGACAGGCTGGGTCACTGAAGCTTTCTTT.

The chain combines TRBV15 with TRBJ1-2, with 9 bases fitting TRBD1. The CDR3 runs to 15 residues. The V gene's germline CDR1 is LNHNV and CDR2 YYDKDF (reference sequence). Trimming cost V 1 base and J 4 bases; bases outside gene matches: 4. The CDR3 sequence is CATSRGQGDLYGYTF. The CDR3 coding sequence is TGTGCCACCAGCAGAGGACAGGGGGATCTCTATGGCTACACCTTC.

This clone was counted a single time. The CDR3 DNA follows: TGTGCCAGCAGCTTAGACCCCCCCGGCGGCGGCACCGGGGAGCTGTTTTTT. It yields the protein CASSLDPPGGGTGELFF. This sequence joins TRBV11-3 and TRBJ2-2; no reliable D call. This CDR3 has 17 residues. The V gene's germline CDR1 is SGHNT and CDR2 YENEEA. The V end was cut by 0 bases, the J end by 4 bases, with 15 bases between.